The next 27 T cell receptor beta chains were all read from a single sample in a study of shared clonotypes between healthy human individuals. Cells designated naive CD8 were CD45RO-negative and were positively selected for CCR7, with terminally differentiated effector memory CD45RA+ cells excluded. Generated by immunoSEQ multiplex PCR, the TCRdb table keeps only in-frame clones and is missing some. The table includes about 2.2 million clones, over 85% detected once. Sequencing was carried out using naive CD8+ T cells from PBMCs. The receptors were sampled from a man aged 18 to 29 in good health. Some clones in this sample may be carry-over from other donors' samples.

This chain links TRBV9 with TRBJ2-2; possibly TRBD1 or TRBD2 for D (5 bases each). The V and J ends lost 2 bases and 4 bases respectively, with 12 bases between them. Germline CDR1 and CDR2: SGDLS and YYNGEE. The CDR3 spans 15 residues. CDR3 in amino acids: CASSVVGTSTGELFF. The CDR3 region has the DNA TGTGCCAGCAGCGTGGTCGGGACGAGCACCGGGGAGCTGTTTTTT.

Here the CDR3 reads CASSLGIAAEQFF. The CDR3 bases are TGTGCCAGCAGCTTAGGGATTGCAGCTGAGCAGTTCTTC. The rearrangement uses TRBV7-3 and TRBJ2-1; D is ambiguous. Germline assignment: CDR1 SGHTA and CDR2 FQGTGA. With 2 bases removed from V and 9 bases from J, the gap between germline ends came to 11 bases. CDR3 length: 13 residues.

The chain employs TRBV7-9 and TRBJ1-1; D perhaps matches TRBD1 (5 bases). V was pared by 3 bases and J by 0 bases, with 17 bases between. The length of the CDR3 is 17 residues. The germline V gene has CDR1 SEHNR and CDR2 FQNEAQ (reference sequence). The CDR3 loop reads CASSFGGYQLMNTEAFF. The CDR3 DNA is TGTGCCAGCAGCTTTGGGGGGTACCAGCTTATGAACACTGAAGCTTTCTTT.

This clone was seen only once. V gene TRBV19 combines with J gene TRBJ2-3, with 9 bases fitting TRBD2. The CDR3 runs 17 residues. In germline, CDR1 is LNHDA, CDR2 SQIVND (reference sequence). The V gene end was trimmed by 2 bases and the J gene end by 5 bases; junction bases not matched to a gene: 11. The DNA for the CDR3 is TGTGCCAGTAGTATAACGAGGGCTAGCGGGATCATAGATACGCAGTATTTT. It encodes CASSITRASGIIDTQYF. The complete variable domain, with remaining parts taken from reference TRBV19 and TRBJ2-3, reads DGGITQSPKYLFRKEGQNVTLSCEQNLNHDAMYWYRQDPGQGLRLIYYSQIVNDFQKGDIAEGYSVSREKKESFPLTVTSAQKNPTAFYLCASSITRASGIIDTQYFGPGTRLTVL.

The chain carries TRBV5-1 and TRBJ1-1; 9 nucleotides match TRBD1. The germline V gene has CDR1 SGHRS and CDR2 YFSETQ. The CDR3 length is 16 residues. Unmatched junction bases numbered 12, after V lost 4 bases and J lost 5 bases. The CDR3 loop is CASSLGTGRLETEAFF. DNA for the CDR3: TGCGCCAGCAGCCTGGGGACAGGGCGTTTAGAAACTGAAGCTTTCTTT.

This clone was counted once. The chain uses TRBV28 and TRBJ1-1, with D tentatively TRBD1 (6 bases). The CDR3 totals 13 residues. The germline gives CDR1 MDHEN, CDR2 SYDVKM. Trimming left V 3 bases short and J 11 bases short, with 16 bases between. CDR3 coding DNA: TGTGCCAGCAGTTTCCGGGACACCCTGAGGGCTTTCTTT. Amino acids: CASSFRDTLRAFF.

This chain uses TRBV27 with TRBJ2-1, with D possibly called TRBD1 or TRBD2 (6 bases each). Deletions cut 9 bases from V and 12 bases from J, with 21 bases between. This CDR3 is 13 amino acids long. The germline V gene encodes CDR1 MNHEY and CDR2 SMNVEV (reference sequence). CDR3 in amino acids: CASGGGPTLVQFF. The CDR3 DNA reads as TGTGCCAGTGGTGGGGGGCCAACGTTGGTGCAGTTCTTC.

This clone was found a few times. The same CDR3 is also encoded by other DNA sequences in this sample. The V and J genes are TRBV27 and TRBJ1-5, with unresolved D. The CDR3 contains 13 residues. Trimming shortened V by 3 bases and J by 4 bases, and 7 bases separated the two germline ends. The germline gives CDR1 MNHEY, CDR2 SMNVEV (reference sequence). CDR3 DNA sequence: TGTGCCAGCAGTTTGAGCGGGAATCAGCCCCAGCATTTT. It codes for CASSLSGNQPQHF.

The V gene is TRBV5-8, the J gene TRBJ1-3; D is undetermined. The CDR3 is 16 amino acids. Trimming took 0 bases from V and 0 from J, leaving 10 bases between them. Germline CDR1 SGHTS, CDR2 YDEGEE. The CDR3 region has the DNA TGTGCCAGCAGCTTGGGAATGGGCCTCTCTGGAAACACCATATATTTT. It codes for CASSLGMGLSGNTIYF.

The CDR3: CASRGTVLSSGNTIYF. The CDR3 DNA reads TGTGCCAGCAGGGGGACAGTTCTCTCCTCTGGAAACACCATATATTTT. The genes are TRBV2 and TRBJ1-3, with 7 bases lining up with TRBD1. The CDR3 runs 16 residues. CDR1 and CDR2 from the germline V gene are SNHLY and FYNNEI. After removal of 6 bases from V and 0 bases from J, the junction contained 8 bases not matched to a gene.

Details on this clone: Other nucleotide sequences from this sample produce the same CDR3. This chain joins TRBV9 and TRBJ2-2, with no clear D. The germline V and J ends were trimmed by 1 base and 5 bases, with 3 bases remaining between them. CDR3 size: 12 residues. Germline V CDR1 and CDR2: SGDLS, YYNGEE. CDR3 sequence (DNA): TGTGCCAGCAGCGTAATAACCGGGGAGCTGTTTTTT. The encoded protein is CASSVITGELFF. Supplemented by reference TRBV9 and TRBJ2-2, the full variable domain reads DSGVTQTPKHLITATGQRVTLRCSPRSGDLSVYWYQQSLDQGLQFLIQYYNGEERAKGNILERFSAQQFPDLHSELNLSSLELGDSALYFCASSVITGELFFGEGSRLTVL.

On this clone: Different DNA sequences within this sample yield the same CDR3. The rearrangement joins TRBV27 to TRBJ2-7, with a weak D call TRBD1 (5 bases). The CDR3 covers 14 residues. The germline gives CDR1 MNHEY, CDR2 SMNVEV (reference sequence). V lost 5 bases and J lost 6, with 17 bases in between. The CDR3 sequence: CASSALAGLAEQYF. CDR3 nucleotides: TGTGCCAGCAGTGCCTTGGCAGGGTTGGCCGAGCAGTACTTC.

About this clone itself: A read error may produce the germline difference seen at one junction end. This sample also contains other DNA sequences that code for the same CDR3. CDR3 in DNA: TGTGCCAGCAGCCTAGCCGGGAACACTGAAGCTTTCTTT. Protein: CASSLAGNTEAFF. The V call is TRBV7-9, the J call TRBJ1-1, with D uncertain. CDR1 is SEHNR and CDR2 is FQNEAQ in the germline V gene (reference sequence). The CDR3 has 13 amino acids.

The chain carries TRBV7-9 and TRBJ2-3; 7 bases are shared with TRBD1. Looked up from germline, CDR1 is SEHNR and CDR2 is FQNEAQ (reference sequence). This CDR3 has 19 amino acids. Trimming took 6 bases from V and 0 from J; bases not matched to a gene: 18. The CDR3 DNA follows: TGTGCCAGCAGTTCTGAGCCGGGACAGCCAACAACTAGCACAGATACGCAGTATTTT. This gives the protein CASSSEPGQPTTSTDTQYF.

The rearrangement uses TRBV7-7 and TRBJ2-7; 11 bases align to TRBD2. J was trimmed by 2 bases and V by 6 bases; bases with no gene match: 6. This CDR3 region has 15 residues. The germline V gene has CDR1 SSHAT and CDR2 FNYEAQ (reference sequence). DNA of the CDR3: TGTGCCAGCAGTTGGGGACTAGCGGCACCCTACGAGCAGTACTTC. Protein product: CASSWGLAAPYEQYF.

To note about this clone: The identical CDR3 is also encoded by other nucleotide sequences in the sample. J is TRBJ2-7 and V is TRBV5-4; unclear D gene. Between the trimmed V and J ends, which lost 5 bases and 0 bases, there was a span of 6 bases. The CDR3 is 12 residues long. Germline CDR1 is SGHNT and CDR2 is YYREEE (reference sequence). The CDR3 here is CASSWDSYEQYF. The CDR3 DNA sequence: TGTGCCAGCAGTTGGGACTCCTACGAGCAGTACTTC.

The chain couples TRBV11-2 to TRBJ2-1; 7 bases map to TRBD2. The CDR3 totals 17 residues. Germline V CDR1 and CDR2: SGHAT, FQNNGV. The V gene end was trimmed by 2 bases and the J gene end by 4 bases; junction bases not matched to a gene: 11. CDR3 coding DNA: TGTGCCAGCAGCTTATCCCCCTCCGCGGGAGCATACAATGAGCAGTTCTTC. It yields the protein CASSLSPSAGAYNEQFF.

V usage is TRBV5-1 and J usage is TRBJ1-1, with 10 bases identical to TRBD1. The ends lost 4 bases at V and 6 bases at J; junction bases unmatched: 15. Germline V gene lookup returns CDR1 SGHRS and CDR2 YFSETQ. The CDR3 consists of 17 residues. The CDR3 sequence is CASSTNPGQGLFAEAFF. CDR3 nucleotides: TGCGCCAGCAGCACTAACCCGGGACAGGGGTTGTTCGCTGAAGCTTTCTTT.

This clone was detected once. At the DNA level, this CDR3 is encoded by other sequences in the same sample as well. The chain has TRBV9 and TRBJ1-4; TRBD1 is a possible D gene (5 bases). The CDR3 totals 15 residues. V gave up 0 bases and J gave up 7 bases, with 13 bases separating them. The germline gives CDR1 SGDLS, CDR2 YYNGEE. The CDR3 is CASSVAGTGFEKLFF. The CDR3 coding sequence is TGTGCCAGCAGCGTAGCGGGGACTGGTTTTGAAAAACTGTTTTTT.

The chain combines TRBV15 with TRBJ1-3; D is unclear. In germline, CDR1 is LNHNV, CDR2 YYDKDF (reference sequence). V was trimmed by 6 bases and J by 0 bases, leaving 9 bases between them. This CDR3 spans 14 amino acids. The CDR3 DNA follows: TGTGCCACCAGTCCGGGGTCCTCTGGAAACACCATATATTTT. Its protein product is CATSPGSSGNTIYF.

This clone was picked up one time. The chain carries TRBV4-3 and TRBJ2-1; 7 bases align to TRBD2. CDR1 LGHNA and CDR2 YSLEER come from the germline V gene. CDR3 size: 14 residues. V gave up 1 base and J gave up 8 bases; unmatched junction bases: 5. CDR3 bases: TGCGCCAGCAGCCAAGGGAGACTAGCCCATGAGCAGTTCTTC. Translating gives CASSQGRLAHEQFF.

The chain combines TRBV11-2 with TRBJ2-7, with TRBD1 matching 9 bases. The CDR3 runs 14 residues. The germline gives CDR1 SGHAT, CDR2 FQNNGV. J was trimmed by 4 bases and V by 7 bases; bases with no gene match: 8. Here the CDR3 reads CASTRGGQGYEQYF. The CDR3 nucleotides are TGTGCCAGCACCCGAGGGGGACAGGGTTACGAGCAGTACTTC.

This clone was seen only once. The V gene is TRBV6-5, the J gene TRBJ2-3; perhaps TRBD2 as D (6 bases). Germline V lookup: CDR1 MNHEY, CDR2 SVGAGI. V was cut by 7 bases and J by 6 bases, with 17 bases left in between. The CDR3 is made up of 14 amino acids. For the CDR3, the DNA is TGTGCCAGCAACAGTTACGGGAGCATGGATACGCAGTATTTT. Protein product: CASNSYGSMDTQYF.

This clone turned up a few times. The same CDR3 is also encoded by other DNA sequences in this sample. The V and J genes are TRBV28 and TRBJ2-2; TRBD1 is a possible D gene (5 bases). The V and J ends lost 2 bases and 1 base respectively, with 5 bases between them. The CDR3 spans 14 residues. Per the germline V gene, CDR1 is MDHEN and CDR2 is SYDVKM. CDR3 DNA: TGTGCCAGCAGTTTAACAGGGAACACCGGGGAGCTGTTTTTT. As protein: CASSLTGNTGELFF.

This chain uses TRBV2 with TRBJ2-1, with 7 bases matching TRBD2. The CDR3 runs 15 residues. V shed 11 bases, J shed 0 bases, and the junction held 10 bases outside the gene matches. From germline, CDR1 is SNHLY and CDR2 FYNNEI. CDR3 residues: CAGKRGTTSYNEQFF. As DNA, the CDR3 is TGTGCCGGCAAACGGGGGACTACCTCCTACAATGAGCAGTTCTTC.

The V gene is TRBV7-9, the J gene TRBJ2-7, with a possible D match to TRBD1 (5 bases). Germline lookup yields CDR1 SEHNR and CDR2 FQNEAQ (reference sequence). The V gene lost 4 bases and the J gene lost 0 bases, with 16 bases spanning the gap. The CDR3 has 16 amino acids. The CDR3 here is CASSYPPTESSYEQYF. In DNA, the CDR3 is TGTGCCAGCAGCTACCCGCCGACAGAATCCTCCTACGAGCAGTACTTC.

CDR3 in amino acids: CASSEREWTGELFF. The DNA for the CDR3 is TGTGCCAGCAGCGAACGGGAATGGACCGGGGAGCTGTTTTTT. The chain carries TRBV27 and TRBJ2-2, with a weak D call TRBD2 (5 bases). The CDR3 has 14 amino acids. Trimming removed 6 bases from V and 5 bases from J, with 13 bases in between. Germline-derived CDR1 and CDR2 are MNHEY and SMNVEV (reference sequence).